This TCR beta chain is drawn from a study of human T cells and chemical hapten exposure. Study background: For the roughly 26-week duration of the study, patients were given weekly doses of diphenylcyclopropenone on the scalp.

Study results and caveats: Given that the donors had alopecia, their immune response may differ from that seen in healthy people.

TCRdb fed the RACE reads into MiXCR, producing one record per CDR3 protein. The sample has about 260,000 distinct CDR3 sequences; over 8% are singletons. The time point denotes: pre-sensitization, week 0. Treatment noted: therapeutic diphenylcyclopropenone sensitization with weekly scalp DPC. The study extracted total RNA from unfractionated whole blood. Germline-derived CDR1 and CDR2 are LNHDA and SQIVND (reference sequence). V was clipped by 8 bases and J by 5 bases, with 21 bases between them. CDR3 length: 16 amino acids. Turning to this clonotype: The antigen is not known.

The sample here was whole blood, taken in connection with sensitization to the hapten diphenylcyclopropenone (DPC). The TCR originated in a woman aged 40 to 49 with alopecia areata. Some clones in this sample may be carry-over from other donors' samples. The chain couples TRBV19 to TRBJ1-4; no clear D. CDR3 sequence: CASCWTDAGRNEKLFF. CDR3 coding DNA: TGTGCCAGTTGTTGGACCGATGCGGGCAGGAATGAAAAACTGTTTTTT.